One and the same sample provided the 6 T cell receptor beta chains below, sequenced in a study of blood T cell repertoires in COVID-19. Libraries were prepared by immunoSEQ multiplex PCR; TCRdb keeps only in-frame clonotypes and omits some of them. The sample contains some 200,000 clones, approximately 87% of which appear only once. The sample taken for sequencing was peripheral blood. The source is a man aged 40-55 years with active or convalescent COVID-19.

The chain recombines TRBV20-1 with TRBJ1-5; possibly TRBD1 for D (5 bases). The germline V gene has CDR1 DFQATT and CDR2 SNEGSKA (reference sequence). The CDR3 totals 13 residues. The germline V and J ends were trimmed by 3 bases and 2 bases, with 8 bases remaining between them. In DNA form, the CDR3 reads TGCAGTGCTAGTCTAGGGGGCAATCAGCCCCAGCATTTT. Translating gives CSASLGGNQPQHF.

The chain links TRBV5-1 to TRBJ1-6; 8 nucleotides agree with TRBD1. CDR3 size: 14 residues. The V and J ends lost 3 bases and 9 bases, in that order; junction bases with no gene match: 5. Germline CDR1 SGHRS, CDR2 YFSETQ. The CDR3 region has the DNA TGCGCCAGCAGCTCCGGACAGGGTGGTTCACCCCTCCACTTT. This translates into CASSSGQGGSPLHF.

The rearrangement uses TRBV20-1 and TRBJ1-5, with D hard to call. V lost 3 bases to trimming and J lost 5 bases, with 5 bases between them. The CDR3 runs to 11 residues. Germline V gives CDR1 DFQATT, CDR2 SNEGSKA (reference sequence). The CDR3 nucleotides are TGCAGTGCTAGCCCTGATCAGCCCCAGCATTTT. This sequence encodes CSASPDQPQHF.

V usage is TRBV5-5 and J usage is TRBJ1-2; 8 bases fit TRBD1. The CDR3 has 15 residues. Germline assignment: CDR1 SGHKS and CDR2 YYEKEE (reference sequence). Germline trimming cut 2 bases from V and 5 bases from J; bases unmatched to any gene: 8. DNA of the CDR3: TGTGCCAGCAGCTTTATGGGACAGGAAGAGTATGGCTACACCTTC. Amino acids: CASSFMGQEEYGYTF.

The genes are TRBV3-1 (or the pseudogene TRBV3-2) and TRBJ1-2; D is uncertain. This CDR3 contains 19 residues. The germline V gene encodes CDR1 LGHDT and CDR2 YNNKEL (reference sequence). Trimming cost V 0 bases and J 7 bases, with 27 bases left between them. This CDR3 is CASSQETNPRPASGSGYTF. The CDR3 DNA sequence: TGTGCCAGCAGCCAAGAGACCAATCCTCGACCGGCCTCGGGGTCTGGCTACACCTTC.

This clone was counted a single time. In DNA form, the CDR3 reads TGTGCCAGCAGCTCCGTAGCGGGGATTAGCACAGATACGCAGTATTTT. As protein: CASSSVAGISTDTQYF. This chain joins TRBV7-2 and TRBJ2-3, with 8 bases identical to TRBD2. The ends lost 4 bases at V and 0 bases at J; junction bases unmatched: 6. The CDR3 contains 16 residues. The germline V gene encodes CDR1 SGHTA and CDR2 FQGNSA. The full variable domain, completed using reference TRBV7-2 and TRBJ2-3, is GAGVSQSPSNKVTEKGKDVELRCDPISGHTALYWYRQSLGQGLEFLIYFQGNSAPDKSGLPSDRFSAERTGGSVSTLTIQRTQQEDSAVYLCASSSVAGISTDTQYFGPGTRLTVL.